Listed here are 8 T cell receptor beta chains from one sample, sequenced in a study of cytomegalovirus exposure and HLA in healthy donors (TCRdb year 2017). The library was generated by the immunoSEQ multiplex PCR assay. For the multiplex PCR, a mixture combining 60 forward primers for TCR Vbeta segments and 13 reverse primers for TCR Jbeta segments was used. The clones in this table, taken by TCRdb from immuneACCESS, are in-frame only. Not every clone is retained; where verified, under half of the shortfall comes from an unresolved V gene, and the cause of the rest is unknown. For this sample there are under 100,000 clones; around 76% appear just once. Roughly 8.8% of the sample is held by the ten biggest clonotypes. The sequenced material came from PBMCs. Source of these receptors: a human donor in good health.

The chain carries TRBV10-2 and TRBJ2-3; 7 nucleotides line up with TRBD1. The junction had 10 bases not matched to a gene; V was cut back by 7 bases and J by 0 bases. Germline CDR1 and CDR2: WSHSY and SAAADI. The CDR3 is made up of 16 amino acids. The CDR3 coding sequence is TGCGCCAGCAACCCGGCAGGGGGAGCTAGCACAGATACGCAGTATTTT. Translation: CASNPAGGASTDTQYF.

This CDR3 is CASSPPTGGLSEQYF. The CDR3 region has the DNA TGTGCCAGCTCACCTCCCACAGGGGGGCTTTCCGAGCAGTACTTC. The J gene is TRBJ2-7, the V gene TRBV18, with 8 bases aligning to TRBD1. The V segment lost 3 bases and the J segment 6 bases; nucleotides outside the gene matches: 10. Germline CDR1 and CDR2: KGHSH and LQKENI. This CDR3 spans 15 amino acids.

The chain joins TRBV5-4 to TRBJ2-5; D not certain. The V end was cut by 5 bases, the J end by 5 bases, with 13 bases between. This CDR3 has 13 amino acids. Germline V gives CDR1 SGHNT, CDR2 YYREEE (reference sequence). The CDR3 nucleotides read TGTGCCAGCAGTGTCTCACTGAGGGAGACCCAGTACTTC. Residues: CASSVSLRETQYF.

The chain employs TRBV5-1 and TRBJ2-5; TRBD2 aligns across 11 bases. After removal of 0 bases from V and 5 bases from J, the junction contained 6 bases not matched to a gene. This CDR3 has 16 residues. The germline CDR1 and CDR2 sequences are SGHRS and YFSETQ. CDR3 region: CASSLAGLAVRETQYF. The CDR3 DNA sequence: TGCGCCAGCAGCTTGGCGGGACTAGCGGTCCGGGAGACCCAGTACTTC.

This chain links TRBV30 with TRBJ2-5; a possible D gene is TRBD1 (6 bases). Germline CDR1 and CDR2: GTSNPN and SVGIG (reference sequence). The V gene lost 7 bases and the J gene lost 0 bases, with 12 bases spanning the gap. CDR3 size: 13 residues. Written as DNA, the CDR3 is TGTGCCTACGCGCAGGGGTACCAAGAGACCCAGTACTTC. Translated, it gives CAYAQGYQETQYF.

The V call is TRBV21-1, the J call TRBJ1-1; the listed D gene, TRBD1, was not tested against the DNA. TRBV21-1 is a recognized pseudogene. The CDR3 has 17 residues. The CDR3 DNA sequence: TGTGCCAGCAGCAAAGATTTTGAACAGGGGAGGATGACTGAAGCTTTCTTT. Protein sequence: CASSKDFEQGRMTEAFF.

The chain has TRBV2 and TRBJ2-3, with 9 bases matching TRBD2. The CDR3 has 15 residues. The V gene end was trimmed by 3 bases and the J gene end by 6 bases; junction bases not matched to a gene: 7. Germline V CDR1 and CDR2: SNHLY, FYNNEI. The CDR3 coding sequence is TGTGCCAGCAGTGACTGGCGGGGGGGCTCGGATACGCAGTATTTT. It specifies CASSDWRGGSDTQYF.

The CDR3 nucleotides are TGCGCCAGCAGCCAATACCTAGGGACTCGCACAGATACGCAGTATTTT. Its protein product is CASSQYLGTRTDTQYF. The chain recombines TRBV4-1 with TRBJ2-3; D possibly corresponds to TRBD2 (6 bases). V lost 2 bases, J lost 1 base, and 13 bases lay in between. The CDR3 has 16 residues. CDR1 is MGHRA and CDR2 is YSYEKL in the germline V gene.